This T cell receptor (beta chain) is drawn from a study of patients and donors after allogeneic stem cell transplantation. Each CDR3 protein gets one entry after TCRdb re-called the RT-PCR reads with MiXCR. The sample lists tens of thousands of distinct CDR3 sequences, roughly 50% seen once, with more than 55% in the top ten. CDR1 SGHRS and CDR2 YFSETQ come from the germline V gene. CDR3 length: 15 residues. Trimming removed 3 bases at V and 0 bases at J, with 7 bases between. The chain couples TRBV5-1 to TRBJ1-6; D remains ambiguous. Sequenced sample: blood, either unsorted or a sorted T cell fraction (not recorded which). The sequence was obtained from a human donor who was either an allogeneic HSCT recipient or a stem cell or donor lymphocyte infusion donor (not recorded which). It is not recorded whose cells these are; they may come from a transplant donor. CDR3 in amino acids: CASSSQSSYNSPLHF. The DNA for the CDR3 is TGCGCCAGCAGCTCTCAAAGCTCCTATAATTCACCCCTCCACTTT.